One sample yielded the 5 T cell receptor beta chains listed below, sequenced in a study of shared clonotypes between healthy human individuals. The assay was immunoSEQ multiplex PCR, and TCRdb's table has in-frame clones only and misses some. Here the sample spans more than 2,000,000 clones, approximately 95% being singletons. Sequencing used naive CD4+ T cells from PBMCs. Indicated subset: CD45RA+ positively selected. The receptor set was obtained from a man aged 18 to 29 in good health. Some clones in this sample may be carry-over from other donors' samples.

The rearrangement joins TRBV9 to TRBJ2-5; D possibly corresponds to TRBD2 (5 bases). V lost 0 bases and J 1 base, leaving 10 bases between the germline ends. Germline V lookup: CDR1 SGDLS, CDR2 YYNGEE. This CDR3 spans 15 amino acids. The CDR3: CASSVGGATQETQYF. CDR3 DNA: TGTGCCAGCAGCGTAGGGGGAGCGACCCAAGAGACCCAGTACTTC.

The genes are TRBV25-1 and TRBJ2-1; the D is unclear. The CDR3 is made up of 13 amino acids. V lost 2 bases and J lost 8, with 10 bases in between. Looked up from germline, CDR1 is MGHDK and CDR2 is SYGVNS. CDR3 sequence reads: CASSEGVLDEQFF. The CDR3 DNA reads TGTGCCAGCAGTGAAGGGGTGTTGGATGAGCAGTTCTTC.

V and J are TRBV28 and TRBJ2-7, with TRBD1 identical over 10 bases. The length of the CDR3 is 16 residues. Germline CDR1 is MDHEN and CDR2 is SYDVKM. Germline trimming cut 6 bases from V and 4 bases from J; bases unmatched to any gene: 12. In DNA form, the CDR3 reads TGTGCCAGCAGCCTTAGACAGGGGGCGTCTTCTTACGAGCAGTACTTC. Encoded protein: CASSLRQGASSYEQYF.

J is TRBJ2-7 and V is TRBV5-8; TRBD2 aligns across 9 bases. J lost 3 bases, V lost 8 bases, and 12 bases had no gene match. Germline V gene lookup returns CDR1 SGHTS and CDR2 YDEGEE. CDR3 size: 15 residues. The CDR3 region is CARVTSGQSLYEQYF. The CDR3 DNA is TGTGCCAGGGTGACTAGCGGTCAGTCCCTCTACGAGCAGTACTTC.

The CDR3 spells CASSLGGGSRAETQYF. The CDR3 DNA follows: TGTGCCAGCAGCTTAGGTGGCGGGAGTAGAGCAGAGACCCAGTACTTC. The rearrangement joins TRBV7-2 to TRBJ2-5; 7 nucleotides align to TRBD2. Germline V gives CDR1 SGHTA, CDR2 FQGNSA. The CDR3 has 16 amino acids. With 1 base clipped from V and 4 bases from J, the junction kept 9 bases outside the gene matches.